The T cell receptor (beta chain) described here comes from a study of cytomegalovirus exposure and HLA in healthy donors. Findings and caveats of the study: CMV serostatus alone was available as immune exposure information. In a later analysis, a genetic analysis reported fewer productive-TCR N-insertions in an Asian-associated ancestry cluster than the cohort average.

Germline V gene sequence: CDR1 LNHNV, CDR2 YYDKDF (reference sequence). The CDR3 covers 14 residues. Losses at the gene ends were 1 base for V and 7 bases for J; bases not matched to a gene: 6. Donors sampled were nominally healthy, though unrecorded immune exposures were likely. The study ran its PCR with 60 Vbeta and 13 Jbeta primers. The data were produced by immunoSEQ multiplex PCR, yet TCRdb's version contains in-frame clones alone and is incomplete. Of some 270,000 clones in the sample, 80% were seen once. There are a few counts of this clone. Its antigen is undetermined. This receptor was obtained from a girl under 10 years old in good health and CMV-seronegative. The specimen sequenced was PBMCs. The chain employs TRBV15 and TRBJ1-2; 7 bases agree with TRBD1. This CDR3 reads CATSRGDRASGYTF. CDR3 nucleotide sequence: TGTGCCACCAGCAGAGGAGACAGGGCTAGTGGCTACACCTTC.